The 8 T cell receptor beta chains below all came from one sample that was sequenced in a study of cytomegalovirus exposure and HLA in healthy donors. 13 Jbeta primers and 60 Vbeta primers were used for the PCR. The protocol was immunoSEQ multiplex PCR, while the TCRdb copy is restricted to in-frame clones and leaves out a portion. The sample consists of about 210,000 clones, around 79% of them appearing once. The specimen sequenced was PBMCs. Receptors originate from a male donor in good health and CMV-seropositive.

This clone was counted a few times. This chain links TRBV6-5 with TRBJ2-1; 8 nucleotides agree with TRBD1. Trimming removed 4 bases from V and 10 bases from J; junction bases left unmatched: 12. Germline values: CDR1 MNHEY, CDR2 SVGAGI. There are 15 residues in the CDR3. The CDR3: CASSSRQGFSQEQFF. The CDR3 DNA sequence: TGTGCCAGCAGTTCCCGACAGGGGTTCTCACAGGAGCAGTTCTTC.

V and J are TRBV28 and TRBJ1-5, with 7 bases matching TRBD1. The CDR3 runs 14 residues. CDR1 is MDHEN and CDR2 is SYDVKM in the germline V gene. V lost 5 bases to trimming and J lost 4 bases; unmatched junction nucleotides: 5. The CDR3 DNA is TGTGCCAGCAGTGAGTGGACAGGAAATCAGCCCCAGCATTTT. Translated: CASSEWTGNQPQHF.

The V call is TRBV5-4, the J call TRBJ2-1; possible D gene TRBD2, 5 bases. This CDR3 has 15 residues. Germline V gene lookup returns CDR1 SGHNT and CDR2 YYREEE (reference sequence). With 0 bases removed from V and 2 bases from J, the gap between germline ends came to 9 bases. As DNA, the CDR3 is TGTGCCAGCAGCTTGGACGGACTCGCCTACAATGAGCAGTTCTTC. It codes for CASSLDGLAYNEQFF.

In its sample, this clone was seen a few times. J is TRBJ2-3 and V is TRBV19; 11 positions match TRBD2. V trimming: 3 bases; J trimming: 2 bases; junction bases outside the gene matches: 7. This CDR3 has 17 amino acids. Germline values: CDR1 LNHDA, CDR2 SQIVND (reference sequence). The CDR3 nucleotides read TGTGCCAGTAGTATCCACCTAGCGGGGGGACCCACAGATACGCAGTATTTT. Protein sequence: CASSIHLAGGPTDTQYF.

This chain uses TRBV6-5 with TRBJ2-1, with a tentative D call TRBD2 (7 bases). The ends were cut back, 6 bases at V and 5 bases at J, with 17 bases in the middle. Germline assignment: CDR1 MNHEY and CDR2 SVGAGI. The CDR3 runs 15 residues. The DNA of the CDR3 is TGTGCCAGCAGAGTCGAGGGGGGGGGACACAATGAGCAGTTCTTC. This codes for CASRVEGGGHNEQFF.

The table lists this clone with a few counts. The chain joins TRBV10-3 to TRBJ2-7; the match to TRBD2 covers 7 bases. The germline V gene encodes CDR1 ENHRY and CDR2 SYGVKD. Trimming at V came to 3 bases and at J to 5 bases, leaving 13 bases not matched to a gene. CDR3 length: 16 amino acids. As DNA, the CDR3 is TGTGCCATCAGTGACCCCCAACAGGCCGGGGGGAACGAGCAGTACTTC. Its translation is CAISDPQQAGGNEQYF.

The rearrangement uses TRBV18 and TRBJ2-7; D is unresolved. The length of the CDR3 is 13 residues. Germline V gene lookup returns CDR1 KGHSH and CDR2 LQKENI. Trimming left V 4 bases short and J 0 bases short, with 7 bases between. The CDR3 loop reads CASSRDNSYEQYF. The CDR3 DNA reads TGTGCCAGCTCACGCGACAACTCCTACGAGCAGTACTTC. The full variable domain, with the rest looked up from reference TRBV18 and TRBJ2-7, is NAGVMQNPRHLVRRRGQEARLRCSPMKGHSHVYWYRQLPEEGLKFMVYLQKENIIDESGMPKERFSAEFPKEGPSILRIQQVVRGDSAAYFCASSRDNSYEQYFGPGTRLTVT.

The chain recombines TRBV15 with TRBJ1-1, with 9 bases that match TRBD1. Germline trimming cut 3 bases from V and 3 bases from J; bases unmatched to any gene: 5. Germline lookup yields CDR1 LNHNV and CDR2 YYDKDF (reference sequence). The CDR3 loop spans 15 amino acids. CDR3 coding DNA: TGTGCCACCAGCAGGCCGGGACAGGGACACACTGAAGCTTTCTTT. It yields the protein CATSRPGQGHTEAFF.